This TCR beta chain is from a study of CD8 T cells in ankylosing spondylitis. TCRdb reanalysed the 5' RACE reads using MiXCR and keeps one entry per CDR3 protein. The data contain about 92,000 distinct CDR3 sequences, about 8.8% of them singletons. In its sample, this clonotype was seen many times. The sequence was collected from a male donor with ankylosing spondylitis or in good health (not recorded which). What was sequenced was blood, either unsorted or a sorted T cell fraction (not recorded which).

As DNA, the CDR3 is TGTGCCAGCAGCGTAAGCGGGGCCAACACCGGGGAGCTGTTTTTT. Its protein is CASSVSGANTGELFF. The rearrangement uses TRBV9 and TRBJ2-2; 7 bases are a match to TRBD2. Trimming at V came to 1 base and at J to 2 bases, leaving 2 bases not matched to a gene. The germline V gene has CDR1 SGDLS and CDR2 YYNGEE. This CDR3 has 15 amino acids.